This T cell receptor beta chain is from a study of blood T cell repertoires in COVID-19. Study-wide context: PBMCs, B-cell-depleted T cells, or T cells were the source of the cDNA or gDNA that made up the material.

Per the original methods: Reference gene primer amplification yielded estimated nucleated cell counts. Produced via immunoSEQ multiplex PCR; TCRdb's table is partial and in-frame only. V, J and clone size are those of that table, while D and trimming were read from the DNA. The data show 250,000 to 300,000 clones, more than 70% seen once. Enrolled through a virtual design, the participants were between 18 and 89 years of age and came from 24 US areas. Self-reported history from a screening survey and questionnaire set each donor's cohort. This CDR3 has 15 amino acids. The ends lost 6 bases at V and 4 bases at J; junction bases unmatched: 12. Germline assignment: CDR1 KGHSH and CDR2 LQKENI.

Sequencing was carried out using PBMCs or T cells enriched from blood (not recorded which). The source of this sequence is an older woman in a cohort exposed to, infected with or recovered from COVID-19 (not recorded which). V usage is TRBV18 and J usage is TRBJ2-7, with TRBD2 matching over 7 bases. CDR3 residues: CASSVQGAGPYEQYF. The CDR3 DNA reads TGTGCCAGCTCCGTTCAGGGAGCGGGACCTTACGAGCAGTACTTC.